This TCR beta chain was retrieved from a study of T cells after yellow fever vaccination. Findings and limits, study-wide: The CD4 and CD8 compartments had a small share of their clonotypes in common. The presence of abundant clonotypes contaminating from the bulk population was possible in FACS-sorted repertoires.

On this clonotype itself: Its antigen is not identified.

Template-switching 5'RACE yielded the TCR cDNA; a universal primer site and UMIs were added in the process. In TCRdb, the 5' RACE reads were re-called with MiXCR into one record per CDR3 protein. The sample gives a few hundred thousand distinct CDR3 sequences, approximately 21% of which show up once; roughly an eighth is in the top ten. V lost 7 bases and J 5 bases, leaving 12 bases between the germline ends. Germline CDR1 is SQVTM and CDR2 is ANQGSEA. This CDR3 spans 12 amino acids. The material sequenced was PBMCs, taken 15 days after the yellow fever booster vaccination. This sequence originates from a man aged 25 to 40 who received the YFV17D yellow fever vaccine. The chain links TRBV29-1 to TRBJ2-1, with D unresolved. Written as DNA, the CDR3 is TGCAGCGGCCGGGTCTTAAACAATGAGCAGTTCTTC. Amino acid sequence: CSGRVLNNEQFF.